The present T cell receptor beta chain was sequenced within a study of blood T cell repertoires in COVID-19. Study-level background: From the United States, Italy and Spain came samples of acute and convalescent COVID-19. PBMCs, B-cell-depleted T cells, or T cells were the source of the cDNA or gDNA that made up the material.

Authors' methods: Amplified reference gene primers provided the basis for estimating nucleated cell counts. The data were produced by immunoSEQ multiplex PCR, yet TCRdb's version contains in-frame clones alone and is incomplete. That table supplies the V and J calls and clone size; D and trimming were determined from the DNA. The table records under 400,000 clones, about 87% of them present only once. CDR1 ENHRY and CDR2 SYGVKD come from the germline V gene. The CDR3 has 14 amino acids. The V and J ends lost 5 bases and 4 bases, in that order; junction bases with no gene match: 7. During active infection, Seattle patients enrolled and were then monitored through disease.

J is TRBJ2-5 and V is TRBV10-3; TRBD1 matches 7 bases. The sequence was collected from a woman aged 25 to 39 with COVID-19, enrolled during active disease. The sample consisted of peripheral blood. The DNA for the CDR3 is TGTGCCATCAGTAAACAGGGGAGTGGAGAGACCCAGTACTTC. Protein product: CAISKQGSGETQYF.